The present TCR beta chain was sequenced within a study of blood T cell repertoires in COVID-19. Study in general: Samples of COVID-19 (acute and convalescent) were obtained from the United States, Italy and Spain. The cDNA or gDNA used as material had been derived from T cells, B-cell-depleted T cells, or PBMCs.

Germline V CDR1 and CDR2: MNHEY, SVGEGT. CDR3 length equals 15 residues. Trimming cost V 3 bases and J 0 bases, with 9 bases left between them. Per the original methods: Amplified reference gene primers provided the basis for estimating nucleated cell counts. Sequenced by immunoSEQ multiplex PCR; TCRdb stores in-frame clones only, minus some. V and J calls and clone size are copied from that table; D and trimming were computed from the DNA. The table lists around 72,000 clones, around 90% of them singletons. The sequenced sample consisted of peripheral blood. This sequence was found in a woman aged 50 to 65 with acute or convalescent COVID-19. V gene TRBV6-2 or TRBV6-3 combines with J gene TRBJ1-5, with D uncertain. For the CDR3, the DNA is TGTGCCAGCAGTTATTACAGCAGTAGCAATCAGCCCCAGCATTTT. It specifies CASSYYSSSNQPQHF.